The clone carrying this TCR beta chain was seen ten or more times. Its antigen is unknown. The sample originates from a study of blood T cells in healthy people across ages. Study findings and constraints: Per million T cells, TCR beta diversity dropped about linearly as age rose.

A sample-barcoded 5' primer and a J-beta primer mix were used in a second PCR of roughly 6 to 11 cycles. TCRdb ran MiXCR on the 5' RACE reads and lists one entry per CDR3 protein. This table holds hundreds of thousands of distinct CDR3 sequences, about 32% found once. The V end was cut by 5 bases, the J end by 6 bases, with 11 bases between. Per germline, CDR1 SEHNR and CDR2 FQNEAQ (reference sequence). The CDR3 spans 13 residues. The receptor comes from a woman aged 80 or older in good health. The sample taken for sequencing was blood. The chain uses TRBV7-9 and TRBJ2-1; D not certain. CDR3 DNA: TGTGCCAGCAGCCCCTGGGTCGCCAATGAGCAGTTCTTC. This encodes CASSPWVANEQFF.